Below, 13 T cell receptor beta chains from the same sample are listed, as sequenced in a study of CD8+ T cells in alopecia areata. cDNA prepared by RNA extraction and subsequent reverse transcription served as the template for sequencing. TCRdb keeps only in-frame clones here, not all; method: immunoSEQ multiplex PCR. In the table there are 140,000 or so clones, 40% to 55% of which are singletons. The sequences come from CD4+ T cells sorted from blood, collected at week 0. These receptors were obtained from a human donor with alopecia areata.

The genes are TRBV30 and TRBJ2-4; 7 bases map to TRBD2. Germline V lookup: CDR1 GTSNPN, CDR2 SVGIG (reference sequence). The ends lost 0 bases at V and 9 bases at J; junction bases unmatched: 2. The CDR3 sequence is 12 residues long. CDR3 amino acids: CAWSVGEGIQYF. The CDR3 coding sequence is TGTGCCTGGAGTGTTGGGGAGGGCATTCAGTACTTC.

The V call is TRBV7-9, the J call TRBJ2-7; the D is unclear. V was trimmed by 5 bases and J by 2 bases, leaving 4 bases between them. The CDR3 loop spans 11 amino acids. CDR1 and CDR2 (germline): SEHNR, FQNEAQ (reference sequence). CDR3 nucleotides: TGTGCCAGCAGCGCGACCTACGAGCAGTACTTC. Translated: CASSATYEQYF.

As to this clone: This CDR3 is also generated by other DNA sequences in the sample. The chain recombines TRBV6-5 with TRBJ1-5; D possibly corresponds to TRBD1 (5 bases). Germline assignment: CDR1 MNHEY and CDR2 SVGAGI. V lost 2 bases and J 2 bases, leaving 10 bases between the germline ends. The CDR3 contains 15 residues. CDR3 in amino acids: CASSYRQGGNQPQHF. The CDR3 nucleotides are TGTGCCAGCAGTTACCGGCAGGGTGGCAATCAGCCCCAGCATTTT.

The rearrangement joins TRBV28 to TRBJ1-5; D is ambiguous. This CDR3 is 12 amino acids long. V was trimmed by 7 bases and J by 11 bases, leaving 15 bases between them. Germline V lookup: CDR1 MDHEN, CDR2 SYDVKM. CDR3 amino acids: CASTPRYGSQHF. The CDR3 DNA reads TGTGCCAGCACGCCTAGGTACGGGTCCCAGCATTTT.

The rearrangement uses TRBV29-1 and TRBJ2-7, with D possibly being TRBD2 (5 bases). The CDR3 sequence is 11 residues long. The ends were cut back, 8 bases at V and 4 bases at J, with 12 bases in the middle. The germline V gene encodes CDR1 SQVTM and CDR2 ANQGSEA. CDR3 nucleotide sequence: TGCAGCATCCAATCGGGATACGAGCAGTACTTC. This codes for CSIQSGYEQYF.

This chain's CDR3 is CASSQDLRGYEQYF. DNA for the CDR3: TGTGCCAGCAGCCAAGATCTCAGGGGGTACGAGCAGTACTTC. The rearrangement uses TRBV4-2 and TRBJ2-7; 7 bases map to TRBD1. The CDR3 length is 14 residues. CDR1 and CDR2 (germline): LGHNA, YNFKEQ. Trimming took 0 bases from V and 4 from J; bases not matched to a gene: 3.

This clone has just a few counts. V and J are TRBV29-1 and TRBJ2-7, with 9 bases aligning to TRBD1. This CDR3 region has 14 residues. V was clipped by 6 bases and J by 3 bases; unmatched bases: 9. Germline lookup yields CDR1 SQVTM and CDR2 ANQGSEA. CDR3 loop: CSVVPGQGHYEQYF. The DNA for the CDR3 is TGCAGCGTCGTTCCGGGACAGGGACACTACGAGCAGTACTTC.

Concerning this clone: The same CDR3 also results from other DNA sequences found in this sample. The chain combines TRBV30 with TRBJ1-5; no reliable D call. CDR1 and CDR2 (germline): GTSNPN, SVGIG (reference sequence). Trimming took off 0 bases at V and 0 bases at J, with 6 bases between the two ends. The CDR3 has 14 amino acids. The CDR3, as DNA: TGTGCCTGGAGTGTACTAAATAGCAATCAGCCCCAGCATTTT. This sequence encodes CAWSVLNSNQPQHF. Filled out from reference TRBV30 and TRBJ1-5, the complete variable domain reads SQTIHQWPATLVQPVGSPLSLECTVEGTSNPNLYWYRQAAGRGLQLLFYSVGIGQISSEVPQNLSASRPQDRQFILSSKKLLLSDSGFYLCAWSVLNSNQPQHFGDGTRLSIL.

The chain employs TRBV5-1 and TRBJ1-3, with D unresolved. V lost 4 bases, J lost 0 bases, and 8 bases lay in between. CDR1 is SGHRS, CDR2 YFSETQ, per germline. The CDR3 extends over 14 amino acids. The CDR3 loop reads CASSADGSGNTIYF. CDR3 in DNA: TGCGCCAGCAGCGCGGACGGCTCTGGAAACACCATATATTTT.

V is TRBV27 and J is TRBJ2-3; 8 bases fit TRBD2. Germline V gene lookup returns CDR1 MNHEY and CDR2 SMNVEV (reference sequence). This CDR3 spans 13 amino acids. The junction had 2 bases not matched to a gene; V was cut back by 5 bases and J by 4 bases. DNA for the CDR3: TGTGCCAGCAGTCGGGGGGGGCCAGATACGCAGTATTTT. As protein: CASSRGGPDTQYF.

CDR3 bases: TGTGCCTGCACACAGGGGAGCACAGATACGCAGTATTTT. Translation: CACTQGSTDTQYF. The gene calls are TRBV30 and TRBJ2-3; 7 nucleotides line up with TRBD1. This CDR3 comprises 13 residues. CDR1 and CDR2 from the germline V gene are GTSNPN and SVGIG (reference sequence). Trimming took 6 bases from V and 0 from J; bases not matched to a gene: 3.

This chain connects TRBV7-2 to TRBJ2-1; D uncertain. This CDR3 is 15 amino acids long. Germline CDR1 SGHTA, CDR2 FQGNSA. The germline V and J ends were trimmed by 4 bases and 7 bases, with 17 bases remaining between them. CDR3: CASSSTLGVYNEQFF. For the CDR3, the DNA is TGTGCCAGCAGCTCTACTCTAGGAGTTTATAATGAGCAGTTCTTC. Full variable domain (remainder filled in from reference TRBV7-2 and TRBJ2-1): GAGVSQSPSNKVTEKGKDVELRCDPISGHTALYWYRQSLGQGLEFLIYFQGNSAPDKSGLPSDRFSAERTGGSVSTLTIQRTQQEDSAVYLCASSSTLGVYNEQFFGPGTRLTVL.

V is TRBV11-2 and J is TRBJ2-3; 7 bases line up with TRBD2. Germline CDR1 reads SGHAT; CDR2 reads FQNNGV. The CDR3 extends over 16 amino acids. V lost 0 bases to trimming and J lost 2 bases; unmatched junction nucleotides: 5. This chain's CDR3 is CASSLDPGLLTDTQYF. CDR3 sequence (DNA): TGTGCCAGCAGCTTAGACCCGGGACTACTCACAGATACGCAGTATTTT.